This T cell receptor beta chain was documented in a study of blood T cell repertoires in COVID-19. Background on the study: Samples representing acute and convalescent COVID-19 were sourced from the United States, Italy and Spain.

CDR3 length: 14 amino acids. Germline CDR1 is LGHDT and CDR2 is YNNKEL (reference sequence). The V and J ends lost 0 bases and 7 bases respectively, with 13 bases between them. The protocol was immunoSEQ multiplex PCR, while the TCRdb copy is restricted to in-frame clones and leaves out a portion. Of 260,000 or so clones listed, 85% to 90% were seen once; the top ten hold roughly 16%. The sequenced material came from PBMCs or T cells enriched from blood (not recorded which). The origin of this receptor is a man between 18 and 29 years old who had recovered from COVID-19. The rearrangement joins TRBV3-1 (or the pseudogene TRBV3-2) to TRBJ2-7; weak D call: TRBD2 (5 bases). The CDR3 bases are TGTGCCAGCAGCCAAGACGCTAGCTGGGCGGAGCAGTACTTC. This encodes CASSQDASWAEQYF.